This T cell receptor (beta chain) was documented in a study of T cell repertoires in cytomegalovirus infection. As for the study in general: Public TCR beta signature analysis indicated the presence of both CMV infection and matching HLA type.

MiXCR was run by TCRdb on the reads, yielding one entry per CDR3 protein. This sample has fewer than 300,000 distinct CDR3 sequences, with about 25% found just once. The table lists this clonotype with a few counts. V lost 3 bases and J lost 6, with 11 bases in between. This CDR3 comprises 14 residues. CDR1 is MDHEN, CDR2 SYDVKM, per germline. This clonotype was obtained from a human donor in good health (CMV status not recorded). Some clones in this sample may be carry-over from other donors' samples. V gene TRBV28 combines with J gene TRBJ1-4; D is undetermined. Input material: PBMCs. Written as DNA, the CDR3 is TGTGCCAGCAGTTTCGGCCGAGAGTATGAAAAACTGTTTTTT. Its translation: CASSFGREYEKLFF.